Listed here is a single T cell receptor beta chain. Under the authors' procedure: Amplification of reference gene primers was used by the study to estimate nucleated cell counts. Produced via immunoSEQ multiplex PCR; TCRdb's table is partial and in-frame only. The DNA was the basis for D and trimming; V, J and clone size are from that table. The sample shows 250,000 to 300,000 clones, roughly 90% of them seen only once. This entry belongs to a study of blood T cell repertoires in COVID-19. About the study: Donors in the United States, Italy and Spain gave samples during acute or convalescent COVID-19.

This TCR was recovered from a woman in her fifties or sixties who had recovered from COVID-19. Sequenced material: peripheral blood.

The CDR3 is CASSKRRSGGADTQYF. The CDR3 nucleotides read TGTGCCAGCAGCAAAAGAAGAAGCGGGGGGGCGGATACGCAGTATTTT. The J gene is TRBJ2-3, the V gene TRBV25-1, with TRBD2 identical over 10 bases. This CDR3 is built from 16 residues. Trimming cost V 6 bases and J 6 bases; bases outside gene matches: 12. CDR1 and CDR2 from the germline V gene are MGHDK and SYGVNS. Full variable domain (outside the CDR3, taken from reference TRBV25-1 and TRBJ2-3): EADIYQTPRYLVIGTGKKITLECSQTMGHDKMYWYQQDPGMELHLIHYSYGVNSTEKGDLSSESTVSRIRTEHFPLTLESARPSHTSQYLCASSKRRSGGADTQYFGPGTRLTVL.